Listed below are T cell receptor beta chains from one sample, sequenced in a study of early T cells in non-severe SARS-CoV-2 infection. Each CDR3 protein is one row after TCRdb ran MiXCR on the 5' RACE reads. The sample consists of about 77,000 distinct CDR3 sequences, around 16% of them appearing once. The sample was whole blood. The origin of the receptors is an adult who was a healthcare worker with PCR-confirmed SARS-CoV-2 infection or an uninfected control (not recorded which). Each CDR3 is given with its conserved first and last residue. The order of the fields is clone size, V gene, J gene, D gene, CDR3 DNA, CDR3 protein. A D gene is named only where the DNA matches it firmly. A clone size is listed for some rows: how often the clone was seen (once, few, many), or a class if it is expanded.

>many|TRBV11-2|TRBJ2-5|TRBD2
TGTGCCAGCAGCCAGCGGGGGGACCTGCAAGAGACCCAGTACTTC
CASSQRGDLQETQYF
>.|TRBV15|TRBJ1-1|.
TGTGCCACCAGCCTGACAGGGAACACTGAAGCTTTCTTT
CATSLTGNTEAFF
>.|TRBV5-1|TRBJ2-1|.
TGCGCCAGCAGCTGGGGGCGTTCGGCCGAGCAGTTCTTC
CASSWGRSAEQFF
>.|TRBV6-1|TRBJ2-2|TRBD2
TGTGCCAGCAGTGAAGCCGCTAGCGGGGGGGTAAACACCGGGGAGCTGTTTTTT
CASSEAASGGVNTGELFF
>few|TRBV29-1|TRBJ1-1|.
TGCAGCGTTGGTCCTGAAGCTTTCTTT
CSVGPEAFF
>.|TRBV27|TRBJ1-1|TRBD1
TGTGCCAGCAGTTCGCGGGACAGGGGGGTCGCTGAAGCTTTCTTT
CASSSRDRGVAEAFF
>.|TRBV2|TRBJ1-6|.
TGTGCCAGCAAGGTTCGGGGAGATTCACCCCTCCACTTT
CASKVRGDSPLHF
>.|TRBV20-1|TRBJ2-3|TRBD2
TGCAGTGCTATCCCGGGGGGGCCTGTTTCGGATACGCAGTATTTT
CSAIPGGPVSDTQYF
>few|TRBV21-1|TRBJ2-7|.
TGTGCCAGCAGCAAAGCGCTTAGAGCGGGAGGCCGTTACGAGCAGTACTTC
CASSKALRAGGRYEQYF
>.|TRBV7-9|TRBJ1-1|.
TGTGCCAGCAGCTTGGTGCTGAACACTGAAGCTTTCTTT
CASSLVLNTEAFF
>many|TRBV20-1|TRBJ1-2|.
TGCAGTGCTAGACTTGACAGAAACTATGGCTACACCTTC
CSARLDRNYGYTF
>.|TRBV28|TRBJ1-2|.
TGTGCCAGCAGCTGGCGGGGGAACTATGGCTACACCTTC
CASSWRGNYGYTF
>.|TRBV7-2|TRBJ2-7|.
TGTGCCAGCAGCCGCTCAGCTGGGGCCTACGAGCAGTACTTC
CASSRSAGAYEQYF
>few|TRBV11-2|TRBJ1-1|.
TGTGCCAGCAGCGCAAAAGTTGAAGCTTTCTTT
CASSAKVEAFF
>many|TRBV12-5|TRBJ1-5|.
TGTGCTAGTGGTTTGGGAGGGGCAGCTCGAGAGGAGCCCCAGCATTTT
CASGLGGAAREEPQHF
>few|TRBV7-3|TRBJ1-1|.
TGTGCCAGCAGCTTAGGGGGCGCGAGGAGGACTGAAGCTTTCTTT
CASSLGGARRTEAFF
>few|TRBV5-1|TRBJ2-1|.
TGCGCCAGCAGCTTGGGTGGATTCAGCTCCTACAATGAGCAGTTCTTC
CASSLGGFSSYNEQFF
>few|TRBV24-1|TRBJ2-2|TRBD2
TGTGCCACCAGCCCCACCAGGACTAGCGGGGGGCTTAACACCGGGGAGCTGTTTTTT
CATSPTRTSGGLNTGELFF
>many|TRBV30|TRBJ1-1|.
TGTGCCTGGAGTTCACAAAGGAACACTGAAGCTTTCTTT
CAWSSQRNTEAFF
>.|TRBV11-2|TRBJ1-2|.
TGTGCCAGCAGCTTAGGGGAGGGGAAAGCTAACTATGGCTACACCTTC
CASSLGEGKANYGYTF
>.|TRBV7-6|TRBJ1-4|.
TGTGCCAGCAGCCATGGTAATGAAAAACTGTTTTTT
CASSHGNEKLFF
>few|TRBV4-1|TRBJ2-3|TRBD2
TGCGCCAGCAGCCAAAGACTAGCGGGGACAGATACGCAGTATTTT
CASSQRLAGTDTQYF
>few|TRBV7-6|TRBJ1-6|.
TGTGCCAGCAGCTTAGCGTACGATGGGGGCTCACCCCTCCACTTT
CASSLAYDGGSPLHF
>few|TRBV7-6|TRBJ2-3|.
TGTGCCAGCAGCTTAGATAGGTTTGTGACAGATACGCAGTATTTT
CASSLDRFVTDTQYF
>few|TRBV4-1|TRBJ2-7|TRBD1
TGCGCCAGCAGCCTCCAGACAGGGGTTGGCGAGCAGTACTTC
CASSLQTGVGEQYF
>few|TRBV12-3/TRBV12-4|TRBJ1-1|TRBD1
TGTGCCAGCAGTACGACAGGGGGCATGAACACTGAAGCTTTCTTT
CASSTTGGMNTEAFF
>few|TRBV7-3|TRBJ1-1|.
TGTGCCAGCAGCTTAAATGGGGGTACTGAAGCTTTCTTT
CASSLNGGTEAFF
>.|TRBV29-1|TRBJ2-1|.
TGCAGCGTTGAAGATCAAAGAGGTCCGGGGCACAATGAGCAGTTCTTC
CSVEDQRGPGHNEQFF
>.|TRBV7-8|TRBJ1-1|.
TGTGCCAGCACCGAGAGTTTCGGTGAAGCTTTCTTT
CASTESFGEAFF
>few|TRBV27|TRBJ1-6|.
TGTGCCAGCAGTTTCGCCGGCTCACCCCTCCACTTT
CASSFAGSPLHF
>.|TRBV29-1|TRBJ1-1|TRBD1
TGCAGCGGTAACAGGGGAACTGAAGCTTTCTTT
CSGNRGTEAFF
>.|TRBV11-2|TRBJ2-6|.
TGTGCCAGCAGCCCACGGCTCTTGAGTCTCTCTGGGGCCAACGTCCTGACTTTC
CASSPRLLSLSGANVLTF
>.|TRBV19|TRBJ2-7|.
TGTGCCAGTAGTATTGCGTTTCGGGGTGCCTACGAGCAGTACTTC
CASSIAFRGAYEQYF
>few|TRBV29-1|TRBJ1-1|.
TGCAGCGTTGAAATCTGGGCGCTTGGCACTGAAGCTTTCTTT
CSVEIWALGTEAFF
>.|TRBV6-1|TRBJ2-2|.
TGTGCCAGCACCTCGAGGGCCGCGAACACCGGGGAGCTGTTTTTT
CASTSRAANTGELFF
>few|TRBV6-4|TRBJ1-5|.
TGTGCCAGCAGTGACTCCCTTCAGGGGCCCCAGCATTTT
CASSDSLQGPQHF
>.|TRBV28|TRBJ1-2|.
TGTGCCAGCAGTTCTCGCGGATGGTATGGCTACACCTTC
CASSSRGWYGYTF
>.|TRBV6-1|TRBJ1-1|TRBD1
TGTGCCAGCAGAACATACAGGGGGCGATTGGTCCAGGCCTTGGAAGCTTTCTTT
CASRTYRGRLVQALEAFF
>few|TRBV7-6|TRBJ1-3|.
TGTGCCAGCAGCCCGGGGGGCAGTACTGGAAACACCATATATTTT
CASSPGGSTGNTIYF
>many|TRBV30|TRBJ2-3|.
TGTGCCTGGAACCCGGGGGCCAGCACAGATACGCAGTATTTT
CAWNPGASTDTQYF
>few|TRBV7-6|TRBJ1-2|TRBD1
TGTGCCAGCAGGGAACGGGCAGGGGGAAACTATGGCTACACCTTC
CASRERAGGNYGYTF
>.|TRBV27|TRBJ2-1|TRBD1
TGTGCCAGCAGTTTAAAGTCAGGGGGCAATGAGCAGTTCTTC
CASSLKSGGNEQFF
>.|TRBV15|TRBJ2-2|.
TGTGCCACCAGCCTCGACCCCACCGGGGAGCTGTTTTTT
CATSLDPTGELFF
>.|TRBV11-3|TRBJ1-4|.
TGTGCCAGCAGCTGGGGGGGCTTGTATGAAAAACTGTTTTTT
CASSWGGLYEKLFF
>.|TRBV6-5|TRBJ2-7|.
TGTGCCAGCAGTCATGTTGTCGAGGGCAAGCAGTACTTC
CASSHVVEGKQYF
>few|TRBV7-3|TRBJ2-3|.
TGTGCCAGCAGCCCCTCGACCTGGGATACGCAGTATTTT
CASSPSTWDTQYF
>.|TRBV28|TRBJ2-2|.
TGTGCCAGCCTGGCTCGGCTCGGGGAGCTGTTTTTT
CASLARLGELFF
>.|TRBV18|TRBJ2-7|.
TGTGCCAGCTCACCAGGGGACGAGCAGTACTTC
CASSPGDEQYF
>few|TRBV6-5|TRBJ2-7|TRBD1
TGTGCCAGCAGTTATAGGGGGGACAGGGCCTACGAGCAGTACTTC
CASSYRGDRAYEQYF
>.|TRBV11-2|TRBJ2-1|TRBD1
TGTGCCAGCAGCTTAGACCAGTGGACAGGGGTCCGGGATGAGCAGTTCTTC
CASSLDQWTGVRDEQFF
>.|TRBV28|TRBJ1-2|TRBD1
TGTGCCAGCAGTCCCGGGGTGGGGACAGGGAGGAACTATGGCTACACCTTC
CASSPGVGTGRNYGYTF
>.|TRBV12-3/TRBV12-4|TRBJ2-1|TRBD2
TGTGCCAGCAGTCCCTTCGATGGGACTAGCGGGAGGCTTGGTGAGCAGTTCTTC
CASSPFDGTSGRLGEQFF
>.|TRBV5-1|TRBJ1-4|.
TGCGCCAGCAGCTTGGTAGCAGGCTCTAATGAAAAACTGTTTTTT
CASSLVAGSNEKLFF
>few|TRBV29-1|TRBJ2-5|TRBD1
TGCAGCGTGCGACAGGGGGCCCGTAAGGAGACCCAGTACTTC
CSVRQGARKETQYF
>.|TRBV4-2|TRBJ2-3|TRBD2
TGTGCCAGCAGCCAAGAAGAGCGGGAGGCGAGGGATACGCAGTATTTT
CASSQEEREARDTQYF
>few|TRBV30|TRBJ2-3|TRBD2
TGTGCCTGGAGTGTGCAGAAACTAGCGGGAGGGCCTGGTACGCAGTATTTT
CAWSVQKLAGGPGTQYF
>many|TRBV19|TRBJ1-4|TRBD1
TGTGCCAGTAGTTCCAAGGACAGGGATTCCTTAACTAATGAAAAACTGTTTTTT
CASSSKDRDSLTNEKLFF
>many|TRBV5-4|TRBJ2-7|.
TGTGCCAGCAGCTTGGCCGGCTTGCACTACGAGCAGTACTTC
CASSLAGLHYEQYF
>few|TRBV7-3|TRBJ2-7|TRBD2
TGTGCCAGCAGCTTGACGGCGGGGGGAACCTACGAGCAGTACTTC
CASSLTAGGTYEQYF